This is a list of T cell receptor beta chains from one sample in a study of T-cell reconstitution after alpha-beta-depleted transplantation in children. One entry per CDR3 protein results from TCRdb running MiXCR on the PCR reads. The repertoire holds under 350,000 distinct CDR3 sequences, 9.9% seen once, with about 9.5% in the top ten. This specimen was PBMCs from the stem cell graft donor, taken from the stem cell graft. Receptors originate from a human donor who donated a stem cell graft to a child with SCID. Each CDR3 is given without its conserved first and last residue. D genes are given only for firm matches. For some rows the clone size is stated as once, few or many, or as a class when expanded; others skip it.

d_gene: -; abundance: few; v_gene: TRBV12-3/TRBV12-4; CDR3aa: ASRFTRNSPLH
d_gene: -; abundance: many; v_gene: TRBV12-3/TRBV12-4; CDR3aa: ASSFGGWDEKLF
d_gene: -; abundance: many; v_gene: TRBV20-1; CDR3aa: SANRNSGSYEQY
d_gene: -; abundance: -; v_gene: TRBV7-6; CDR3aa: ASSLDVGKTYEQY
d_gene: -; abundance: many; v_gene: TRBV12-3/TRBV12-4; CDR3aa: ASSLGSGEQY
d_gene: TRBD2; abundance: -; v_gene: TRBV4-2; CDR3aa: ASSQDAGGGTDTQY
d_gene: -; abundance: few; v_gene: TRBV5-1; CDR3aa: ASSLRALSGANVLT
d_gene: TRBD1; abundance: -; v_gene: TRBV3-1; CDR3aa: ASSQVETGAYEQY
d_gene: TRBD1; abundance: few; v_gene: TRBV4-1; CDR3aa: ASSQGAGGGSNQPQH
d_gene: -; abundance: -; v_gene: TRBV12-3/TRBV12-4; CDR3aa: ASSPNMVVNGYT
d_gene: -; abundance: many; v_gene: TRBV21-1; CDR3aa: ASSASWGAKNIQY
d_gene: TRBD1; abundance: -; v_gene: TRBV19; CDR3aa: ASSGAGGRTEAF
d_gene: -; abundance: -; v_gene: TRBV12-3/TRBV12-4; CDR3aa: ASSLSLGTNEKLF
d_gene: TRBD1; abundance: -; v_gene: TRBV11-2; CDR3aa: ASSSPTGETEAF
d_gene: -; abundance: -; v_gene: TRBV2; CDR3aa: ASKVGGATGELF
d_gene: -; abundance: few; v_gene: TRBV7-9; CDR3aa: ASSSPDLGGYEQY
d_gene: TRBD1; abundance: -; v_gene: TRBV10-3; CDR3aa: AISNGQAPYNEQF
d_gene: TRBD2; abundance: -; v_gene: TRBV7-9; CDR3aa: ASSLLGGETQY
d_gene: -; abundance: -; v_gene: TRBV20-1; CDR3aa: SATKLGRSSYNEQF
d_gene: -; abundance: -; v_gene: TRBV3-1; CDR3aa: ATSQEVTWTDTQY
d_gene: -; abundance: few; v_gene: TRBV4-2; CDR3aa: ASSLGGQLADTQY
d_gene: -; abundance: many; v_gene: TRBV5-1; CDR3aa: ASSLRTGTDTQY
d_gene: -; abundance: -; v_gene: TRBV12-3/TRBV12-4; CDR3aa: ASRADSKPSPLV
d_gene: TRBD1; abundance: -; v_gene: TRBV20-1; CDR3aa: SARTGLDEQF
d_gene: -; abundance: few; v_gene: TRBV27; CDR3aa: ASSFQKLNTEAF
d_gene: -; abundance: -; v_gene: TRBV6-1; CDR3aa: ASGLLPSSSYNEQF
d_gene: TRBD2; abundance: few; v_gene: TRBV6-1; CDR3aa: ASSLSGGRGELF
d_gene: -; abundance: -; v_gene: TRBV20-1; CDR3aa: SARDLRTVAYEQY
d_gene: -; abundance: -; v_gene: TRBV5-1; CDR3aa: ASSFVNTEAF
d_gene: -; abundance: -; v_gene: TRBV12-3/TRBV12-4; CDR3aa: ASSPTMNTEAF
d_gene: -; abundance: few; v_gene: TRBV20-1; CDR3aa: SARDYGADTQY
d_gene: TRBD1; abundance: few; v_gene: TRBV5-1; CDR3aa: ASSFDDDRDYYGYT
d_gene: TRBD1; abundance: few; v_gene: TRBV27; CDR3aa: ASSLDRAPIYEQY
d_gene: TRBD2; abundance: few; v_gene: TRBV7-8; CDR3aa: ASSLEASGGSYEQY
d_gene: -; abundance: -; v_gene: TRBV6-5; CDR3aa: ASSYIGGSATEAF
d_gene: TRBD1; abundance: -; v_gene: TRBV12-3/TRBV12-4; CDR3aa: ASAQTGGDYNEQF
d_gene: -; abundance: -; v_gene: TRBV5-5; CDR3aa: ASSFGPWNEQF
d_gene: -; abundance: many; v_gene: TRBV2; CDR3aa: ASIYPGANEKLF
d_gene: -; abundance: -; v_gene: TRBV15; CDR3aa: ATSSMDSYTEAF
d_gene: -; abundance: few; v_gene: TRBV12-3/TRBV12-4; CDR3aa: ASSLYAAEQY
d_gene: -; abundance: few; v_gene: TRBV10-3; CDR3aa: AISESAGNNQPQH
d_gene: -; abundance: few; v_gene: TRBV7-9; CDR3aa: ASSLETDNEKLF
d_gene: -; abundance: many; v_gene: TRBV25-1; CDR3aa: ASRVFGEQY
d_gene: TRBD1; abundance: few; v_gene: TRBV12-3/TRBV12-4; CDR3aa: ASRTGTGREKLF
d_gene: TRBD1; abundance: few; v_gene: TRBV29-1; CDR3aa: SVPGQLNTEAF